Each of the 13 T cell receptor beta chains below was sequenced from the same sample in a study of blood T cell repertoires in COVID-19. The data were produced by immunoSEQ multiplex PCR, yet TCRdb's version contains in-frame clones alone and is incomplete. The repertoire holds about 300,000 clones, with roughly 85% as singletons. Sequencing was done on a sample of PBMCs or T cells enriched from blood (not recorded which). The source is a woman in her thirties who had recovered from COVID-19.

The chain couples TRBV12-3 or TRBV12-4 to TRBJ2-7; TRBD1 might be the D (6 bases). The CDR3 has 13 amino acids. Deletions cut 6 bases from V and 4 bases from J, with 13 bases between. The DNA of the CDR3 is TGTGCCAGCAGCCGACAGGAGAGATACGAGCAGTACTTC. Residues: CASSRQERYEQYF.

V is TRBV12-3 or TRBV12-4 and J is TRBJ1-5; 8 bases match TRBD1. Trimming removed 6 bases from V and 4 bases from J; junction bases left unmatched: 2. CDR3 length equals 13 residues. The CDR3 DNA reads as TGTGCCAGCAGATGGACAGGGAATCAGCCCCAGCATTTT. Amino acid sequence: CASRWTGNQPQHF.

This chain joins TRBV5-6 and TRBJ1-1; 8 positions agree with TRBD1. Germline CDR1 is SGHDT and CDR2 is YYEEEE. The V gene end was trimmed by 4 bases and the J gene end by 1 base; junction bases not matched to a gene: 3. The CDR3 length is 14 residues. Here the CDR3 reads CASSPGQGNTEAFF. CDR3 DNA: TGTGCCAGCAGCCCCGGACAGGGGAACACTGAAGCTTTCTTT.

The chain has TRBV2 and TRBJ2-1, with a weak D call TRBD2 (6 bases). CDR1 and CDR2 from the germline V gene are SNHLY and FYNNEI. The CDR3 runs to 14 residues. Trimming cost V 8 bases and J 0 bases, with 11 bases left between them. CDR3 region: CASPGGASYNEQFF. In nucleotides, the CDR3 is TGTGCCAGCCCCGGCGGGGCCTCCTACAATGAGCAGTTCTTC.

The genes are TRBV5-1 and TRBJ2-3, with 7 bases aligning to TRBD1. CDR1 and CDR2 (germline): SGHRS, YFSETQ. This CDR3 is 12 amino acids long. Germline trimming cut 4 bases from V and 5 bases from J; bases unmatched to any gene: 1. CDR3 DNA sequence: TGCGCCAGCAGCCCAGGGGGAGATACGCAGTATTTT. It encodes CASSPGGDTQYF.

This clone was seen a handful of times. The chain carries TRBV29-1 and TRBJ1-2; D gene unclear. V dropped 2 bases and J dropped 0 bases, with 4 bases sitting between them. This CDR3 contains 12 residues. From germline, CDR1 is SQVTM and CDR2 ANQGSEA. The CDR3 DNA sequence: TGCAGCGTTGAACGGTCTAACTATGGCTACACCTTC. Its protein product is CSVERSNYGYTF.

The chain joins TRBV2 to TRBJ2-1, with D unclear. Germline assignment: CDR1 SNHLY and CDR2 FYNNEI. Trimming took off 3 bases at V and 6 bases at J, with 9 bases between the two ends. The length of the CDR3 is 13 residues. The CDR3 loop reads CASSDNFGNEQFF. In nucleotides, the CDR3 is TGTGCCAGCAGTGACAATTTCGGCAATGAGCAGTTCTTC.

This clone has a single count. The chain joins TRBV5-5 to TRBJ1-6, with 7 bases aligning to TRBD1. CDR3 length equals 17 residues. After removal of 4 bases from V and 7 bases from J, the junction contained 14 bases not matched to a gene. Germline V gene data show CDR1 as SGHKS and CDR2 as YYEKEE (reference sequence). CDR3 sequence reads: CASSALQGVTTNSPLHF. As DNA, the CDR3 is TGTGCCAGCAGCGCTCTCCAGGGGGTAACCACGAATTCACCCCTCCACTTT.

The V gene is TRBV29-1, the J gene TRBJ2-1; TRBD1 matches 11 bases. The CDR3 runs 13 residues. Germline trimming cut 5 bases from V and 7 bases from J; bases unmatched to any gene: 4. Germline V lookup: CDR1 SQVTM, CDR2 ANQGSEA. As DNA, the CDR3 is TGCAGCGTTTTCGGACAGGGGGCTAATGAGCAGTTCTTC. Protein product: CSVFGQGANEQFF.

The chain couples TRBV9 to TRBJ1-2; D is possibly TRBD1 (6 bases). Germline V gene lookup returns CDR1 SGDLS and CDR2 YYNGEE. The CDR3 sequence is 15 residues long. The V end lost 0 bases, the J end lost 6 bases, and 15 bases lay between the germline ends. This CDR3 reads CASSVAGTTLHGYTF. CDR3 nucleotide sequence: TGTGCCAGCAGCGTAGCTGGGACAACGCTCCATGGCTACACCTTC. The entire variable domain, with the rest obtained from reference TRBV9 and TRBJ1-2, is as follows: DSGVTQTPKHLITATGQRVTLRCSPRSGDLSVYWYQQSLDQGLQFLIQYYNGEERAKGNILERFSAQQFPDLHSELNLSSLELGDSALYFCASSVAGTTLHGYTFGSGTRLTVV.

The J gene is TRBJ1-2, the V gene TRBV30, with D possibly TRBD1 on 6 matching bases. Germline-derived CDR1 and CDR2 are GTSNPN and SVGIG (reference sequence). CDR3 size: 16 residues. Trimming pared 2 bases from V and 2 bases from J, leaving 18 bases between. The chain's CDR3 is CAWSRAGARKNYGYTF. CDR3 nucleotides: TGTGCCTGGAGTAGGGCAGGGGCGCGGAAAAACTATGGCTACACCTTC.

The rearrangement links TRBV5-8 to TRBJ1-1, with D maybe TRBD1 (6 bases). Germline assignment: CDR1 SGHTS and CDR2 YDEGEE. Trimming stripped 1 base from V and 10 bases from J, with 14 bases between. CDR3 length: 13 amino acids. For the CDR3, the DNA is TGTGCCAGCAGCTTGCCGGGGGGCATTGCAGCTTTCTTT. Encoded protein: CASSLPGGIAAFF.

In nucleotides, the CDR3 is TGTGCCAGCAGCCGCTACAGGGGCACCGGGGAGCTGTTTTTT. It encodes CASSRYRGTGELFF. V and J are TRBV6-6 and TRBJ2-2; 7 bases are shared with TRBD1. Trimming took 6 bases from V and 4 from J; bases not matched to a gene: 5. Germline V gives CDR1 MNHNY, CDR2 SVGAGI (reference sequence). The CDR3 contains 14 residues.